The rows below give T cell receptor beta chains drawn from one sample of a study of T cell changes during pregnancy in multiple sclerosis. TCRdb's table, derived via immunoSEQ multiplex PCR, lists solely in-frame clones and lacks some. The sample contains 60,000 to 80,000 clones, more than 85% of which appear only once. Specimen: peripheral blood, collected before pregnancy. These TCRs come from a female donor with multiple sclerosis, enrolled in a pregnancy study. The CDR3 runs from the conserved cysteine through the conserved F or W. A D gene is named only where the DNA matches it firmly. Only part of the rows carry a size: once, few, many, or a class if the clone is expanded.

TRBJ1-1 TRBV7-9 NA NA CASSLDGREGEAFF TGTGCCAGCAGCTTAGATGGGAGGGAAGGTGAAGCTTTCTTT
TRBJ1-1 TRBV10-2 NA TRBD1 CASSEQGDTEAFF TGCGCCAGCAGTGAACAGGGGGACACTGAAGCTTTCTTT
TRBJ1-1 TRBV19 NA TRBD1 CASTPGGKDTEAFF TGTGCCAGTACCCCAGGGGGTAAGGACACTGAAGCTTTCTTT
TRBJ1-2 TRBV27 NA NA CASSLSTGLLYLYGYTF TGTGCCAGCAGTTTATCCACAGGCCTCCTTTATCTCTATGGCTACACCTTC
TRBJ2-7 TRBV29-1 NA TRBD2 CSAAPSGSSEQYF TGCAGCGCTGCCCCTAGCGGGAGCTCCGAGCAGTACTTC
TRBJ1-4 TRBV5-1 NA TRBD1 CASSRGQENEKLFF TGCGCCAGCAGCCGAGGACAGGAGAATGAAAAACTGTTTTTT
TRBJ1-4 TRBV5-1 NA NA CASSLAGGAEKLFF TGCGCCAGCAGCTTGGCCGGGGGAGCCGAAAAACTGTTTTTT
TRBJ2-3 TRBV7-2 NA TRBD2 CASSPWTSGGTDTQYF TGTGCCAGCAGCCCCTGGACTAGCGGGGGCACAGATACGCAGTATTTT
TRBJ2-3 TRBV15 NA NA CATSASMGGTDTQYF TGTGCCACCAGCGCTAGTATGGGAGGCACAGATACGCAGTATTTT
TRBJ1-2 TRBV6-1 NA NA CATRGGLRGGYTF TGTGCCACCCGCGGGGGGCTTAGGGGTGGCTACACCTTC
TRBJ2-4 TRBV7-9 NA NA CASSRLRELAKNIQYF TGTGCCAGCAGCCGCTTGAGAGAACTAGCCAAAAACATTCAGTACTTC
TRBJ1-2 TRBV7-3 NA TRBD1 CASSADREGYTF TGTGCCAGCAGCGCCGACAGGGAAGGCTACACCTTC
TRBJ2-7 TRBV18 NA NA CASSPKGDEQYF TGTGCCAGCTCACCAAAGGGGGACGAGCAGTACTTC
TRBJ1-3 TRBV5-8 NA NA CASSLAGYSGNTIYF TGTGCCAGCAGCTTGGCGGGGTACTCTGGAAACACCATATATTTT
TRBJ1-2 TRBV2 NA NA CASRDGGSNYGYTF TGTGCCAGCAGGGACGGAGGGAGTAACTATGGCTACACCTTC
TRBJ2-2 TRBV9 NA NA CASGAENTGELFF TGTGCCAGTGGGGCAGAGAACACCGGGGAGCTGTTTTTT
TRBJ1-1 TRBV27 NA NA CASSLLAGGTEAFF TGTGCCAGCAGTTTATTGGCGGGGGGCACTGAAGCTTTCTTT
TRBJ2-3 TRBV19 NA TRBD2 CASSRASGGTDTQYF TGTGCCAGTAGTCGAGCCAGCGGGGGCACAGATACGCAGTATTTT
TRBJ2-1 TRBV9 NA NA CASSVGNGASSYNEQFF TGTGCCAGCAGCGTAGGAAATGGGGCAAGCTCCTACAATGAGCAGTTCTTC
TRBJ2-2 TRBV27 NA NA CASSLSLNTGELFF TGTGCCAGCAGTTTGTCCTTGAACACCGGGGAGCTGTTTTTT
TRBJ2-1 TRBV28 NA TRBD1 CASQGVPDEQFF TGTGCCAGCCAGGGGGTCCCCGATGAGCAGTTCTTC
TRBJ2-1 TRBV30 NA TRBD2 CAWSVSGAAYNEQFF TGTGCCTGGAGTGTAAGCGGGGCCGCCTACAATGAGCAGTTCTTC
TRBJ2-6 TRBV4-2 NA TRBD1 CASSRGQGRSGANVLTF TGTGCCAGCAGCCGTGGACAGGGCCGATCTGGGGCCAACGTCCTGACTTTC
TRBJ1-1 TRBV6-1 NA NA CASSEFMNTEAFF TGTGCCAGCAGTGAGTTCATGAACACTGAAGCTTTCTTT
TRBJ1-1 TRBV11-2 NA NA CASSLSPPRTEAFF TGTGCCAGCAGCTTATCTCCCCCCAGGACTGAAGCTTTCTTT
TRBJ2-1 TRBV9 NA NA CASSAGGYNEQFF TGTGCCAGCAGCGCCGGAGGATACAATGAGCAGTTCTTC
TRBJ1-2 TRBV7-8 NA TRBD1 CASSLGRRRGREGNGYTF TGTGCCAGCAGCTTAGGGCGGCGCAGGGGGCGGGAAGGCAATGGCTACACCTTC
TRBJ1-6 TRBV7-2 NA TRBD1 CASSQTGGGNNSPLHF TGTGCCAGCAGCCAGACAGGGGGCGGTAATAATTCACCCCTCCACTTT
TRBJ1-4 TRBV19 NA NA CASSIRQIVNEKLFF TGTGCCAGTAGTATAAGACAGATTGTTAATGAAAAACTGTTTTTT
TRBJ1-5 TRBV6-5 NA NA CASRAGQSNQPQHF TGTGCCAGCAGAGCGGGACAAAGCAATCAGCCCCAGCATTTT
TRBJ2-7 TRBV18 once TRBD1 CASSPETGYWTYEQYF TGTGCCAGCTCACCAGAGACAGGGTACTGGACCTACGAGCAGTACTTC
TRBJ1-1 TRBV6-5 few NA CASIEGTDSTEAFF TGTGCCAGCATTGAAGGAACGGACAGCACTGAAGCTTTCTTT
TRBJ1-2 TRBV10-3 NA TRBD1 CAISAGGQGSNYGYTF TGTGCCATCAGTGCGGGGGGACAGGGAAGTAACTATGGCTACACCTTC
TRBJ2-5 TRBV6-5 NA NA CASSYRGAVETQYF TGTGCCAGCAGCTACCGCGGTGCTGTTGAGACCCAGTACTTC
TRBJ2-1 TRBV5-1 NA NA CASSLVVGHFYNEQFF TGCGCCAGCAGCTTGGTGGTAGGACATTTCTACAATGAGCAGTTCTTC
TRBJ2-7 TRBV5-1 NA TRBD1 CASSGIGTVYEQYF TGCGCCAGCAGCGGGATCGGGACAGTCTACGAGCAGTACTTC
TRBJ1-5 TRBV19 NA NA CASSIGYGQPQHF TGTGCCAGTAGTATTGGGTACGGGCAGCCCCAGCATTTT
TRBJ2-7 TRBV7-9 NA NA CASSSRTGGSYEQYF TGTGCCAGCAGCTCCCGTACTGGCGGCTCCTACGAGCAGTACTTC
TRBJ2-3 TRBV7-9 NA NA CASSLAALVSVLADTQYF TGTGCCAGCAGCTTGGCCGCTTTAGTCAGCGTTCTTGCAGATACGCAGTATTTT
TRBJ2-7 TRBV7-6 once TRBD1 CASSIGTGLSYEQYF TGTGCCAGCAGCATTGGGACAGGGCTATCCTACGAGCAGTACTTC
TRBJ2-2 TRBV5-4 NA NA CASTSPQNTGELFF TGTGCCAGCACCTCCCCACAGAACACCGGGGAGCTGTTTTTT
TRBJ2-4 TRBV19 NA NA CASSRSGLTLGNIQYF TGTGCCAGTAGTAGATCGGGACTTACTCTGGGGAACATTCAGTACTTC